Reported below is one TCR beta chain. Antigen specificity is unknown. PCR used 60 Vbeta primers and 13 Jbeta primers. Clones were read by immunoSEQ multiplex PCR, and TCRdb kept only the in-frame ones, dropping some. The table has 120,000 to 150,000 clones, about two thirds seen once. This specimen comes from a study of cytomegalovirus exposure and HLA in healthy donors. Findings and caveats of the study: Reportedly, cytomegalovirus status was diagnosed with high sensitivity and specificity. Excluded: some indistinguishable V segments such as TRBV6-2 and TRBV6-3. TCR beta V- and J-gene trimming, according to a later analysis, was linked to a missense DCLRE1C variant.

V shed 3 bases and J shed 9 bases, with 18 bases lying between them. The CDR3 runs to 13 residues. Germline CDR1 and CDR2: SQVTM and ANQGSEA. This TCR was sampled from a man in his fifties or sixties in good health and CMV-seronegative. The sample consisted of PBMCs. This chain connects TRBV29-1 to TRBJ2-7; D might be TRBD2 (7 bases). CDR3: CSVEGGWGAGQYF. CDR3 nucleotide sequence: TGCAGCGTTGAGGGAGGGTGGGGGGCTGGGCAGTACTTC.